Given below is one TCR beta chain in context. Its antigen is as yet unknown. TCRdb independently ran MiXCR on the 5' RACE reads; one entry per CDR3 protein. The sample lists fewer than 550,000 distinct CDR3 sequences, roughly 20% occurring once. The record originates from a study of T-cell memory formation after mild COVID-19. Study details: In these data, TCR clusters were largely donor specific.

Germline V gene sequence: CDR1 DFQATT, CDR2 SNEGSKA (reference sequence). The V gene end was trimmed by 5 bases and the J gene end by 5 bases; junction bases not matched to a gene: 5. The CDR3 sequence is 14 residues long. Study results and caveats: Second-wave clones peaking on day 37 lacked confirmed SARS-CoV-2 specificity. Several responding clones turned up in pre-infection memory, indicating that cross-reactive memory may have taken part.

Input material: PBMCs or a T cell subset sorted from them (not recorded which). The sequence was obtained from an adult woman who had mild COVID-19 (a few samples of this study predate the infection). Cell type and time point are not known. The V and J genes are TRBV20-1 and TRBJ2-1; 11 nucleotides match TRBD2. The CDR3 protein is CSAPTSGDHNEQFF. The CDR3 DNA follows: TGCAGTGCTCCGACTAGCGGGGACCACAATGAGCAGTTCTTC.